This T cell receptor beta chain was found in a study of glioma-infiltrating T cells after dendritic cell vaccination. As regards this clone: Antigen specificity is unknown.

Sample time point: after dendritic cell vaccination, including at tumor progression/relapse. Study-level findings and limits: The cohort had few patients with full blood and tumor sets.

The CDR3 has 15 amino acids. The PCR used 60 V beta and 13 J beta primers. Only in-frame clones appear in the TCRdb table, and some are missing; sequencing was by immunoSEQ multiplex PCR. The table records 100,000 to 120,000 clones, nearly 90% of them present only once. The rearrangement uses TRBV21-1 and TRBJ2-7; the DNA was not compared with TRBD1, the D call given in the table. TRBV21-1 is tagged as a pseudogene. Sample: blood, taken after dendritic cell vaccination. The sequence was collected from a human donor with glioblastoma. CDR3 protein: CASSKVGLTAYEQYF. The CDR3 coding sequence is TGTGCCAGCAGCAAAGTGGGGTTGACAGCCTACGAGCAGTACTTC.